The present T cell receptor (beta chain) was sequenced within a study of radiation and T cells in renal cell carcinoma. The data were produced by immunoSEQ multiplex PCR, yet TCRdb's version contains in-frame clones alone and is incomplete. This repertoire shows around 100,000 clones, more than 65% found once; its top ten account for under 8.5%. As for time point: blood 4 weeks post-SBRT, at nephrectomy. Treatment given: 15 Gy SBRT to primary tumor, nephrectomy 4 weeks later. Serial blood draws occurred at baseline and 2 and 4 weeks post-SBRT. This renal cell carcinoma was of the clear cell type. Turning to this clone: Its antigen is not known.

Findings and caveats of the study: Baseline intratumoral clonotype presence is unknown without pretreatment biopsies. Top tumor clonotypes rose in blood 2 weeks post-radiation, then contracted.

Specimen: blood, collected from a patient whose treatment included radiotherapy and nephrectomy. This receptor was identified in a man in his 60s with renal cell carcinoma.

The CDR3 loop is CASSLRGTLNIQYF. The CDR3 DNA reads as TGTGCCAGCAGCTTACGGGGGACACTAAACATTCAGTACTTC. The chain recombines TRBV7-2 with TRBJ2-4, with D perhaps assigned TRBD1 or TRBD2 (6 bases each). This CDR3 is built from 14 residues. The V gene's germline CDR1 is SGHTA and CDR2 FQGNSA. The ends were cut back, 2 bases at V and 6 bases at J, with 11 bases in the middle.